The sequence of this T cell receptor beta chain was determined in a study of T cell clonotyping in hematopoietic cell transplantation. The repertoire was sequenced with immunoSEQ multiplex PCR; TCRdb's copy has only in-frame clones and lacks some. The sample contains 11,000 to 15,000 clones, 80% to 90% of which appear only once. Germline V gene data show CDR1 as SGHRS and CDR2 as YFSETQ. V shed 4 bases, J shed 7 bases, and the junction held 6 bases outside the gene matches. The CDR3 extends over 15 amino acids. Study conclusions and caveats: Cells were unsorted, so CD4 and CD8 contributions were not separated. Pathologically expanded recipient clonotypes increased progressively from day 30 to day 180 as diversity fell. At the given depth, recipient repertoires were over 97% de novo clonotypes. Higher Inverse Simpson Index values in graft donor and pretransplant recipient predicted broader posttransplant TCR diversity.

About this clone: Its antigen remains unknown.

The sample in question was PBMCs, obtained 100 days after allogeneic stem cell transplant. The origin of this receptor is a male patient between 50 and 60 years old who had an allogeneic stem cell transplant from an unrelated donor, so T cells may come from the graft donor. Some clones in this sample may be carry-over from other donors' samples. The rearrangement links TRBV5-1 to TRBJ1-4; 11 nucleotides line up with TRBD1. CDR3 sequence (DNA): TGCGCCAGCAGCACCGGACAGGGGGCTGGTGAAAAACTGTTTTTT. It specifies CASSTGQGAGEKLFF.